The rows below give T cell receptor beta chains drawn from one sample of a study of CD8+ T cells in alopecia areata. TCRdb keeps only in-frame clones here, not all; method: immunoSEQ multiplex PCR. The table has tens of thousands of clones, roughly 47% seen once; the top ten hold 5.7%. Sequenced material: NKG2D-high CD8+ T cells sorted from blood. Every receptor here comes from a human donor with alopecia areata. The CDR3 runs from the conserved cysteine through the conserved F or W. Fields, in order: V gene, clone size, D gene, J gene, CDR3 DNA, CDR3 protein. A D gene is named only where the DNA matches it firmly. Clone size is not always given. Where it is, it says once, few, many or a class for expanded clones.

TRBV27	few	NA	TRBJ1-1	TGTGCCAGCAGTTTCCGAGAGCAGATCGATGGAGCTTTCTTT	CASSFREQIDGAFF
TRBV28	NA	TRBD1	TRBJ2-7	TGTGCCAGCGGCCTCAACAGGGGGCGAACCTACGAGCAGTACTTC	CASGLNRGRTYEQYF
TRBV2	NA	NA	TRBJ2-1	TGTGCCAGCCAGACCCAGACCCCAAATGAGCAGTTCTTC	CASQTQTPNEQFF
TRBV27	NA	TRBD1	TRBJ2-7	TGTGCCAGCACTGGACAGGGTCAATACGAGCAGTACTTC	CASTGQGQYEQYF
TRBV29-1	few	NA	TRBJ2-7	TGCAGCGTTGAAGTAGTGGGACTTGCCTACGAGCAGTACTTC	CSVEVVGLAYEQYF
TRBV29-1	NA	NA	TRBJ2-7	TGCAGCGTTGATGAGGGGGAACCCTACGAGCAGTACTTC	CSVDEGEPYEQYF
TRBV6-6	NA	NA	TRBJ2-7	TGTGCCAGCAATCAAGGGGGGGCCGACGAGCAGTACTTC	CASNQGGADEQYF
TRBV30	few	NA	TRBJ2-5	TGTGCCTGCTGCTCCCCCCGGGACTTC	CACCSPRDF
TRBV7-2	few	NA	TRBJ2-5	TGTGCCAGCAGCTTAGAGGGGAACCAGTACTTC	CASSLEGNQYF
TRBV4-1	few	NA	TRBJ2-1	TGCGCCAGCAGCCAAGATCGAACGGGAGCGGTCTACAATGAGCAGTTCTTC	CASSQDRTGAVYNEQFF
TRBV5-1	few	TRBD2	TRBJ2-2	TGCGCCAGCAGCTATTGGACTAGCGTGAGTCTCGGGGAGCTGTTTTTT	CASSYWTSVSLGELFF
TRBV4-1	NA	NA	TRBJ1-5	TGCGCCAGCAGCCAAGTGCCCAATCAGCCCCAGCATTTT	CASSQVPNQPQHF
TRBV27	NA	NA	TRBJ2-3	TGTGCCAGCAGTTCACTCCCCCCCGATACGCAGTATTTT	CASSSLPPDTQYF
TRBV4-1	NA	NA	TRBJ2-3	TGCGCCAGCAGCCAGGTACAGACAGATACGCAGTATTTT	CASSQVQTDTQYF
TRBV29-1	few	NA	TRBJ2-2	TGCAGCGTGGCGGCGGGGTCCGGGGAGCTGTTTTTT	CSVAAGSGELFF
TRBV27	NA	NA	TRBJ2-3	TGTGCCAGCAGGGGGACGACAGTAGCCACAGATACGCAGTATTTT	CASRGTTVATDTQYF
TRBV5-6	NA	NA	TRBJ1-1	TGTGCCAGCACCCTGGGGAACACTGAAGCTTTCTTT	CASTLGNTEAFF
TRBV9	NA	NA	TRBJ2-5	TGTGCCAGCAGCGTAGACCCGGGACACCAAGAGACCCAGTACTTC	CASSVDPGHQETQYF
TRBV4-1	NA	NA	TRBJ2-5	TGCGCCAGCAGCCCCTCCGGGACGGACGCGACCCAGTACTTC	CASSPSGTDATQYF
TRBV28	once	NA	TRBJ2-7	TGTGCCAGCAGTCAAGACAGTTACGAGCAGTACTTC	CASSQDSYEQYF